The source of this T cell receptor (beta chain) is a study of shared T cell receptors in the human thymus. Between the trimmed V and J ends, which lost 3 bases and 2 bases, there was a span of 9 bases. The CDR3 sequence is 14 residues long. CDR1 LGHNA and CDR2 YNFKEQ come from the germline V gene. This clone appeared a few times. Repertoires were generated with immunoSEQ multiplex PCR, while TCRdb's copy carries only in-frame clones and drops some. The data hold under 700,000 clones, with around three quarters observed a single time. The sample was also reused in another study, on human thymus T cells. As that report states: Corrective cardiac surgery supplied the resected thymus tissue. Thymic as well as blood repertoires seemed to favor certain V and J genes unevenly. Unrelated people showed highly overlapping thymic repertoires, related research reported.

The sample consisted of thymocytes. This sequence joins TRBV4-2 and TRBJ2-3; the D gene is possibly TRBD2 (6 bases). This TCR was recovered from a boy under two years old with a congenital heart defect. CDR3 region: CASSQGLHTDTQYF. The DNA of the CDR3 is TGTGCCAGCAGCCAGGGACTTCACACAGATACGCAGTATTTT.